This T cell receptor beta chain emerged from a study of blood T cells in healthy people across ages. Drawn from each donor were 8.5 to 10 milliliters of peripheral blood. CDR3 length: 13 amino acids. V lost 1 base, J lost 7 bases, and 10 bases lay in between. Germline lookup yields CDR1 SGHVS and CDR2 FNYEAQ. Through a sample-barcoded 5' primer and a J-beta primer mix, a second PCR was run for roughly 6 to 11 cycles. The yield of each sample was at least 2.5 million CDR3-containing paired-end reads. TCRdb fed the 5' RACE reads into MiXCR, producing one record per CDR3 protein. The repertoire has about 1.5 million distinct CDR3 sequences, 35% to 45% of them found once; the top ten carry about 3.8%.

This TCR was sampled from a woman between 18 and 29 years old in good health. Input material: blood. The chain has TRBV7-6 and TRBJ1-2, with D uncertain. The CDR3: CASSLEPTGGYTF. The CDR3, as DNA: TGTGCCAGCAGCTTAGAGCCAACGGGTGGCTACACCTTC.